One T cell receptor (beta chain) is described in this entry. This sample was taken from a study of T cell responses to AZD1222 COVID-19 vaccine. Generated by immunoSEQ multiplex PCR, the TCRdb table keeps only in-frame clones and is missing some. Of over 85,000 clones detected, approximately 86% appear once; the ten largest clones hold approximately 5%. The material was peripheral blood, obtained on day 0 of AZD1222 vaccination. The source is an adult in good health.

CDR3 in amino acids: CAINRNGLAGANNEEQYF. CDR3 sequence (DNA): TGTGCCATCAACCGGAACGGACTAGCGGGAGCTAATAATGAGGAGCAGTACTTC. The V gene is TRBV10-3, the J gene TRBJ2-7; TRBD2 aligns across 13 bases. Germline CDR1 ENHRY, CDR2 SYGVKD. The J segment lost 7 bases and the V segment lost 7 bases, leaving 19 bases of the junction unmatched. CDR3 length: 18 amino acids.